This T cell receptor (beta chain) was documented in a study of cytomegalovirus exposure and HLA in healthy donors. Study-wide results and limits: The listing of 150 to 200 TCR beta chains classed them as cytomegalovirus-associated.

TCRdb's table, derived via immunoSEQ multiplex PCR, lists solely in-frame clones and lacks some. The table has some 110,000 clones, around 94% seen once. The CDR3 is made up of 16 amino acids. Germline CDR1 and CDR2: SGHRS and YFSETQ. The V end lost 3 bases, the J end lost 1 base, and 14 bases lay between the germline ends. These donors were members of the approximately 110-subject validation cohort, a group separate from the roughly 670-subject first cohort. Note on this clone: Antigen: not known.

The sequence derives from a woman between 18 and 29 years old in good health and CMV-seronegative. This sequence joins TRBV5-1 and TRBJ2-4; D might be TRBD1 (5 bases). Material for sequencing was PBMCs. The CDR3, as DNA: TGCGCCAGCAGCTACGACAGTCCGGAGGCCAAAAACATTCAGTACTTC. The encoded protein is CASSYDSPEAKNIQYF.